This TCR beta chain was identified in a study of blood T cells in healthy people across ages. Study-wide points: Unknown CMV status may confound age-related changes in expanded clones.

CDR3 length: 12 amino acids. Trimming stripped 1 base from V and 12 bases from J, with 13 bases between. Germline CDR1 and CDR2: SNHLY and FYNNEI. Next came a second PCR, run for roughly 6 to 11 cycles, which used a sample-barcoded 5' primer along with a J-beta primer mix. Tags on each cDNA molecule came from a template-switch adaptor with 12 random nucleotides. TCRdb reanalysed the 5' RACE reads using MiXCR and keeps one entry per CDR3 protein. The table includes 600,000 to 650,000 distinct CDR3 sequences, around 54% detected once. Note on this clonotype: What it binds is not known.

This sequence was found in a man in his fifties or sixties in good health. Sequenced material: blood. This chain joins TRBV2 and TRBJ2-7; no clear D gene. The CDR3 protein is CASSEGLETRYF. The CDR3 DNA follows: TGTGCCAGCAGTGAAGGCCTGGAGACCCGGTACTTC.